These T cell receptor beta chains were read from a single sample in a study of Ad26.COV2.S vaccination and SARS-CoV-2 variants. Sequencing was performed with immunoSEQ multiplex PCR; in TCRdb, only in-frame clones are kept and a portion is missing. The sample yields under 550,000 clones, over 75% seen once. Specimen: peripheral blood, collected in a trial of Ad26.COV2.S vaccine versus placebo. These receptors were obtained from a person between 18 and 59 years old who received the Ad26.COV2.S COVID-19 vaccine or a placebo. Both conserved end residues are part of each CDR3. The D gene is left open where the match is weak. Size is stated for part of the rows, as once, few or many counts, or as a class when the clone is expanded.

clone_size: .; j_call: TRBJ2-7; d_call: TRBD2; v_call: TRBV14; cdr3_nt: TGTGCCAGCAGCCAAGGGACTAGCGGGATGATTATATTCTTC; cdr3_aa: CASSQGTSGMIIFF
clone_size: .; j_call: TRBJ2-7; d_call: TRBD1; v_call: TRBV11-1; cdr3_nt: TGTGCCAGCAGCAACAGGGGGTCCTACGAGCAGTACTTC; cdr3_aa: CASSNRGSYEQYF
clone_size: .; j_call: TRBJ1-4; d_call: .; v_call: TRBV7-8; cdr3_nt: TGTGCCAGCAGCTCCGGGGGGGTCAGATACGTGGAAAAACTGTTTTTT; cdr3_aa: CASSSGGVRYVEKLFF
clone_size: .; j_call: TRBJ2-3; d_call: .; v_call: TRBV11-2; cdr3_nt: TGTGCCAGCAGGTTGGGTTTCGGTACGCAGTATTTT; cdr3_aa: CASRLGFGTQYF
clone_size: .; j_call: TRBJ2-2; d_call: TRBD2; v_call: TRBV7-2; cdr3_nt: TGTGCCAGCAGCTTACCTAGCGGGGGAACCGGGAACACCGGGGAGCTGTTTTTT; cdr3_aa: CASSLPSGGTGNTGELFF
clone_size: .; j_call: TRBJ1-2; d_call: .; v_call: TRBV6-5; cdr3_nt: TGTGCCAGCAGTTACGGACTCCCGGGGGCCTATGGCTACACCTTC; cdr3_aa: CASSYGLPGAYGYTF
clone_size: once; j_call: TRBJ2-7; d_call: .; v_call: TRBV5-8; cdr3_nt: TGTGCCAGCAGCGCCCGGGACAACCAATACGAGCAGTACTTC; cdr3_aa: CASSARDNQYEQYF
clone_size: once; j_call: TRBJ2-5; d_call: .; v_call: TRBV15; cdr3_nt: TGTGCCACCAGCATCAACCCCATGGGAGAAGAGACCCAGTACTTC; cdr3_aa: CATSINPMGEETQYF
clone_size: .; j_call: TRBJ1-2; d_call: .; v_call: TRBV6-5; cdr3_nt: TGTGCCAGCAGTTATGGTCTCCAGGTTAATGGCTACACCTTC; cdr3_aa: CASSYGLQVNGYTF
clone_size: .; j_call: TRBJ2-2; d_call: .; v_call: TRBV7-6; cdr3_nt: TGTGCCAGCAGCTCCCCCACCGGGGAGCTGTTTTTT; cdr3_aa: CASSSPTGELFF
clone_size: .; j_call: TRBJ2-7; d_call: .; v_call: TRBV4-3; cdr3_nt: TGCGCCAGCAGCCAAGACCTGCCCACCTACGAGCAGTACTTC; cdr3_aa: CASSQDLPTYEQYF
clone_size: .; j_call: TRBJ2-3; d_call: .; v_call: TRBV3-1/TRBV3-2; cdr3_nt: TGTGCCAGCAGCCCCTTCGGGACAGATACGCAGTATTTT; cdr3_aa: CASSPFGTDTQYF
clone_size: once; j_call: TRBJ2-7; d_call: .; v_call: TRBV5-5; cdr3_nt: TGTGCCAGCAGTCCGACGGGTCCTACCTACGAGCAGTACTTC; cdr3_aa: CASSPTGPTYEQYF
clone_size: .; j_call: TRBJ1-2; d_call: .; v_call: TRBV6-5; cdr3_nt: TGTGCCAGCAGTTACACCCAGGGCGGCCACTATGGCTACACCTTC; cdr3_aa: CASSYTQGGHYGYTF
clone_size: .; j_call: TRBJ2-1; d_call: .; v_call: TRBV7-8; cdr3_nt: TGTGCCAGCAGCTTAGGGTACGGGAATGAGCAGTTCTTC; cdr3_aa: CASSLGYGNEQFF
clone_size: .; j_call: TRBJ2-7; d_call: .; v_call: TRBV5-4; cdr3_nt: TGTGCCAGCAGCTCCGCCGGAGACAGAGCTTACGAGCAGTACTTC; cdr3_aa: CASSSAGDRAYEQYF
clone_size: .; j_call: TRBJ2-1; d_call: TRBD2; v_call: TRBV6-2/TRBV6-3; cdr3_nt: TGTGCCAGCAACCCCGGGACTAGCGGGAACTATGAGCAGTTCTTC; cdr3_aa: CASNPGTSGNYEQFF
clone_size: .; j_call: TRBJ2-6; d_call: TRBD1; v_call: TRBV7-8; cdr3_nt: TGTGCCAGCAGCGGACAGGGGGTCCCGGCGCCTGGGGCCAACGTCCTGACTTTC; cdr3_aa: CASSGQGVPAPGANVLTF
clone_size: .; j_call: TRBJ2-7; d_call: TRBD1; v_call: TRBV28; cdr3_nt: TGTGCCAGCAGTTTGGGGTGGACAGGGGTACCCTACGAGCAGTACTTC; cdr3_aa: CASSLGWTGVPYEQYF
clone_size: .; j_call: TRBJ1-5; d_call: .; v_call: TRBV4-1; cdr3_nt: TGCGCCAGCAGCCAAGAACCCAGGAGCAATCAGCCCCAGCATTTT; cdr3_aa: CASSQEPRSNQPQHF
clone_size: .; j_call: TRBJ2-1; d_call: .; v_call: TRBV28; cdr3_nt: TGTGCCAGCAGTTTTGCGGTTTCGGGCTCCTACAATGAGCAGTTCTTC; cdr3_aa: CASSFAVSGSYNEQFF
clone_size: .; j_call: TRBJ1-1; d_call: TRBD1; v_call: TRBV28; cdr3_nt: TGTGCCAGCAGTACTGACAGGGGAGTCGCCGGCGGGGAGAACACTGAAGCTTTCTTT; cdr3_aa: CASSTDRGVAGGENTEAFF
clone_size: .; j_call: TRBJ1-1; d_call: .; v_call: TRBV6-5; cdr3_nt: TGTGCCAGCAGTCTGATAGGTCGGGAAGCTTTCTTT; cdr3_aa: CASSLIGREAFF
clone_size: .; j_call: TRBJ1-1; d_call: TRBD1; v_call: TRBV11-3; cdr3_nt: TGTGCCAGCAGCGGGACAGGGGCTAGCACTGAAGCTTTCTTT; cdr3_aa: CASSGTGASTEAFF
clone_size: .; j_call: TRBJ1-3; d_call: TRBD1; v_call: TRBV19; cdr3_nt: TGTGACCGGGACAGGCGACTGGATCACTCTGGAAACACCATATATTTT; cdr3_aa: CDRDRRLDHSGNTIYF
clone_size: .; j_call: TRBJ2-7; d_call: TRBD1; v_call: TRBV6-5; cdr3_nt: TGTGCCAGCAGACTCCGGGACAGGGGTTCCTACGAGCAGTACTTC; cdr3_aa: CASRLRDRGSYEQYF
clone_size: .; j_call: TRBJ2-7; d_call: .; v_call: TRBV4-3; cdr3_nt: TGCGCCAGCAGCGCGGGGATCTCCTACGAGCAGTACTTC; cdr3_aa: CASSAGISYEQYF
clone_size: .; j_call: TRBJ2-7; d_call: .; v_call: TRBV6-6; cdr3_nt: TGTGCCAGCAGTTACGGGCTAGCTGTAGAGCAGTACTTC; cdr3_aa: CASSYGLAVEQYF